The present T cell receptor (beta chain) was sequenced within a study of T cells in tuberculosis. Notes on the study in general: The stringent gate may have excluded weak CD1B-GMM tetramer binders.

The CDR3 has 12 residues. Cells were sorted from thawed PBMC rested overnight and stained with GMM-loaded CD1B tetramer, viability dye and anti-CD3. CD1B tetramers were loaded with Rhodococcus equi-derived C32 glucose monomycolate. PBMC for tetramer sorting were first depleted of CD14-expressing monocytes. Tetramer-negative cells, about 97,000 per donor, were also sorted. TCR-alpha and TCR-beta chains were sequenced unpaired. Profiled with immunoSEQ multiplex PCR; TCRdb holds only in-frame clones, not every one. The repertoire holds around 60,000 clones, with around 81% as singletons. This sequence joins TRBV7-5 and TRBJ2-1; TRBD2 is the table's D call and was not checked against the DNA. TRBV7-5 is listed as a pseudogene. The sequencing input was CD1b-GMM tetramer-negative cells sorted from PBMCs. This clonotype originated in an adult woman with latent tuberculosis. This CDR3 is CVRSLARNEQFF. The CDR3 nucleotides read TGTGTCAGAAGCTTAGCGAGGAATGAGCAGTTCTTC.